The subject of this entry is one T cell receptor (beta chain). What it recognizes is unknown. This entry belongs to a study of blood T cells in healthy people across ages. Notes on the study in general: Changes in expanded clonotypes were possibly confounded, as the CMV status of donors was unknown. A strong correlation was found between TCR beta diversity and the percentage of naive T cells. Researchers said unsorted PBMCs prevented a conclusive naive versus antigen-experienced comparison. TCR beta diversity, measured per million T cells, fell in a roughly linear way with age.

A sample-barcoded 5' primer and a J-beta primer mix were used in a second PCR of roughly 6 to 11 cycles. TCRdb passed the 5' RACE reads through MiXCR, listing each CDR3 protein once. The table shows 1.5 million to 2 million distinct CDR3 sequences, with roughly 43% occurring only once. This TCR came from a human donor in good health. Sequenced sample: blood.

For the CDR3, the DNA is TGTGCCAGCAGCGTCCCCGCAAACGAGCAGTACTTC. Translation gives CASSVPANEQYF. This chain uses TRBV28 with TRBJ2-7; D is unclear. The germline V gene encodes CDR1 MDHEN and CDR2 SYDVKM. CDR3 length: 12 residues. Trimming left V 6 bases short and J 5 bases short, with 11 bases between.